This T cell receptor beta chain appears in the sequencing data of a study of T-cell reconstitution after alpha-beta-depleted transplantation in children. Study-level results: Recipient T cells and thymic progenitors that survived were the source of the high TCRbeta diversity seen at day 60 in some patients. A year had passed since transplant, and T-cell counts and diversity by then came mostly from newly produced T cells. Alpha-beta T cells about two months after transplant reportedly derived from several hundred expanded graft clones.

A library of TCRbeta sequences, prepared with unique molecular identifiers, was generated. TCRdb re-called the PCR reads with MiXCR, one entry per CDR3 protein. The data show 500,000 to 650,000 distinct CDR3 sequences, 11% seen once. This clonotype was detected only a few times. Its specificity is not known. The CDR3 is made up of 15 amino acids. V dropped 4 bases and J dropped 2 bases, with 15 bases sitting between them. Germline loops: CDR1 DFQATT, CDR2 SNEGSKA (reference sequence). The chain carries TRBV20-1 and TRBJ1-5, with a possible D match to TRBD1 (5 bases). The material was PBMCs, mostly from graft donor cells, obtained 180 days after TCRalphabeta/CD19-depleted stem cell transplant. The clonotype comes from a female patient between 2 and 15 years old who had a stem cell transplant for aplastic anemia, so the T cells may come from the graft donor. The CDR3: CSATAPGGGNQPQHF. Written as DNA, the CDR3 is TGCAGTGCTACGGCCCCCGGGGGGGGCAATCAGCCCCAGCATTTT.